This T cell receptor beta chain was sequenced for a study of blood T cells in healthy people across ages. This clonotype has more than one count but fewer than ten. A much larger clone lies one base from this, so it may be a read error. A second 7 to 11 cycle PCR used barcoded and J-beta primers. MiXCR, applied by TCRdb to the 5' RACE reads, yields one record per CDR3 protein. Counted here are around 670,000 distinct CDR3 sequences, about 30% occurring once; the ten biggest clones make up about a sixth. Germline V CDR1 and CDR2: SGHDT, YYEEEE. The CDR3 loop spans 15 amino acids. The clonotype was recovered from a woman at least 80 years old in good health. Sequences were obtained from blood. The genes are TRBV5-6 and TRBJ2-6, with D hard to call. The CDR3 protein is CASSLRVVGSNVRTF. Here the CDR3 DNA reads TGTGCCAGCAGCTTAAGGGTGGTGGGCTCCAACGTCCGGACTTTC.